The entry that follows covers one T cell receptor beta chain sequence. Its antigen is currently not known. Base qualities are not recorded, but no much larger clone differs from it by a single base. The data stem from a study of CD8 T cells in acute hepatitis C reinfection (dated by TCRdb to 2020 to 2023). Regarding the study in general: Both during acute infection and after viral clearance, the study profiled the TCRbeta repertoire of CD8+ T cells that were specific for the HCV NS3-1073 epitope. Several spontaneous resolvers provided paired acute and follow-up samples.

General conclusions and limits of the study: Only the TCRbeta chain was sequenced in bulk, so alphabeta pairing of public clonotypes could not be determined. NS3-1073 specific repertoires were highly diverse, with no significant diversity differences between acute resolver, follow-up resolver and acute chronic samples. Follow-up repertoires were not available for chronically infected subjects, because NS3-1073 specific cells were too rare to be sorted. All groups preferentially used the TRBV04 and TRBV06 gene families, and overrepresentation in the naive pool did not explain this preferential usage. Some 13 public clonotypes were identified irrespective of outcome, and one of the public clonotypes used V04-02/J02-02. Few CDR3 sequences were shared with other epitopes, and differences in sequencing approaches may have limited exact matching.

Genomic DNA was extracted from FACS-sorted cells, and TCRbeta chain sequencing was performed through the commercial immunoSEQ service. On the authors' methods: ImmunoSEQ Analyzer software v3.0 and R v3.5.1 were used to analyze the repertoire data. Only productive rearrangements were analyzed, because sequences with stop codons or out-of-frame rearrangements were removed. Simpson diversity, Shannon entropy, CDR3 length and nucleotide addition metrics were obtained from the sequencing provider. Clonotypes were grouped by frequency as dominant, sub-dominant, low or lowest abundance, and most analyses excluded clonotypes below 0.1%. A CDR3 amino acid clonotype was called public if the clonotype appeared in at least two subjects at a cumulative frequency of at least 0.5%. TCRdb carries this immuneACCESS record with in-frame sequences only. Its versions omit some clonotypes, under half of them owing to an unresolved V gene in the studies checked, with the rest unexplained. The V and J calls and the clone size are those of that table, but D and trimming were determined from the DNA. The sample table lists about 38,000 clones, 80% to 90% of them with a count of one. More than 0.4% of the sample comes from the top ten.

The time point label, read with the paper, signifies: naive CD8 control sorted from an acute-time-point sample. Enrolled in the Montreal Hepatitis C Cohort (HEPCO) in Canada, the donors were people who inject drugs, and these donors were followed every 3 months. Acute primary HCV infection was defined as a positive HCV RNA or antibody test that came after a negative test within the prior 24 weeks. Antibodies against CD3, CD8 and CD45RO were used for surface staining, and dead cells were excluded with an aqua fixable dye. The cohort also had about six subjects who developed chronic infection, defined as being HCV RNA positive at 24 weeks. From thawed, previously cryostored peripheral blood mononuclear cells, CD8+ T cells were purified through negative selection performed by means of the MACS CD8+ T cell Isolation Kit. A BD FACSAria II cell sorter was used to sort the cells. Including the terminal cysteine and phenylalanine, the CDR3 comprises 15 residues. Only CDR3 DNA is held: 45 bases, read in frame from base 1. The V and J ends are trimmed by 2 bases and 2 bases, leaving 10 bases between them. CDR1 is given as MNHEY and CDR2 as SMNVEV, both from the germline V gene (reference sequence).

The rearrangement joined TRBV27 to TRBJ1-3, and the D gene may be TRBD1, 5 bases matching. The TCR was taken from a man aged 25 to 45 with chronic hepatitis C. The sequenced material came from naive CD8+ T cells from PBMCs. The meaning of the sample's cell subset or site label: sorted total naive CD45RO-negative CD8+ T cells. The CDR3 region: CASSLRGGTGNTIYF. The nucleotides read TGTGCCAGCAGTTTACGTGGGGGTACTGGAAACACCATATATTTT.